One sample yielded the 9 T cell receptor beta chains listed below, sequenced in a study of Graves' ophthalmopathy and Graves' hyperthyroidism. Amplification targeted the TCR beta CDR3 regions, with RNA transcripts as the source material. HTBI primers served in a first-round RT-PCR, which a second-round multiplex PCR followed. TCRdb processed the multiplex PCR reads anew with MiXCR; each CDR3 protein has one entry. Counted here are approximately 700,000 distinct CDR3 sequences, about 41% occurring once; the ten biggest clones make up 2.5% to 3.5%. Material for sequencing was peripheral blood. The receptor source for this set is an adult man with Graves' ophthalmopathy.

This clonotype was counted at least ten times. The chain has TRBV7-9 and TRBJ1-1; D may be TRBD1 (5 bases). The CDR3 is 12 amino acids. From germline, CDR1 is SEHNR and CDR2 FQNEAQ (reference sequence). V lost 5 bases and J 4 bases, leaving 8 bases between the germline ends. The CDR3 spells CASSPDSTEAFF. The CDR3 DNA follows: TGTGCCAGCAGCCCCGACAGCACTGAAGCTTTCTTT.

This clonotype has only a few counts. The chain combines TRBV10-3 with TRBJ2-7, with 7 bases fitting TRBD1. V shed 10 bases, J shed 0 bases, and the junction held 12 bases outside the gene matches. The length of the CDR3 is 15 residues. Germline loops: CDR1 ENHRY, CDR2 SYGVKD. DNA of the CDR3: TGTGCCAGCACCGTGTTGGGACAGAGCTCCTACGAGCAGTACTTC. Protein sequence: CASTVLGQSSYEQYF.

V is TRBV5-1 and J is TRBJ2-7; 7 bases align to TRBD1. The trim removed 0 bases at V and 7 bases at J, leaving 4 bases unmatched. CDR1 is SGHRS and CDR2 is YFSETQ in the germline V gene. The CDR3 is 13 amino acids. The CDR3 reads CASSLDGRGEQYF. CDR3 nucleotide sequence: TGCGCCAGCAGCTTGGATGGCAGGGGGGAGCAGTACTTC.

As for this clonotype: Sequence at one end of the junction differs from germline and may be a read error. The CDR3 DNA sequence: TGTGCCAGCAGTTTCCGAGCTAGCGGGGAGGCCCAGTACTTC. It encodes CASSFRASGEAQYF. The chain employs TRBV10-3 and TRBJ2-5, with TRBD2 identical over 9 bases. The V gene's germline CDR1 is ENHRY and CDR2 SYGVKD. The CDR3 runs to 14 residues.

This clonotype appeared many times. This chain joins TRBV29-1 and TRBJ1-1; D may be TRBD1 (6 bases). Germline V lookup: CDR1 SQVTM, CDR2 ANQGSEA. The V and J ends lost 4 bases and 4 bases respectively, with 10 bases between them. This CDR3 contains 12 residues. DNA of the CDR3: TGCAGCGTTGTGGGAGGGGGCACTGAAGCTTTCTTT. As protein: CSVVGGGTEAFF.

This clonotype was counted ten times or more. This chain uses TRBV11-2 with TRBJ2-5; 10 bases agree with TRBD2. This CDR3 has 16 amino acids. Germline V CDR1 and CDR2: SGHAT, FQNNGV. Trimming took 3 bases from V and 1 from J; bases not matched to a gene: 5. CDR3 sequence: CASSFTTSGIQETQYF. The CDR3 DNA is TGTGCCAGCAGCTTTACTACTAGCGGGATCCAAGAGACCCAGTACTTC.

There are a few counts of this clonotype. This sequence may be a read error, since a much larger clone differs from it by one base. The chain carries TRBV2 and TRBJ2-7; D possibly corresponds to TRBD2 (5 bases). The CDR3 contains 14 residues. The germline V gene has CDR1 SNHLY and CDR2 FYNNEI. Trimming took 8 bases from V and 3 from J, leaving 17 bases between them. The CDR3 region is CASGIRTGNYEQYF. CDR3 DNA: TGTGCCAGCGGCATAAGGACGGGGAACTACGAGCAGTACTTC.

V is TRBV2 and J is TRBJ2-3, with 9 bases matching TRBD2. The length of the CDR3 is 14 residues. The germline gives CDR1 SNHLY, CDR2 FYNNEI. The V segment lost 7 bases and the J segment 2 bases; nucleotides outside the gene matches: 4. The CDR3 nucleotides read TGTGCCAGCATGAGACTAGCGGACACAGATACGCAGTATTTT. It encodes CASMRLADTDTQYF.

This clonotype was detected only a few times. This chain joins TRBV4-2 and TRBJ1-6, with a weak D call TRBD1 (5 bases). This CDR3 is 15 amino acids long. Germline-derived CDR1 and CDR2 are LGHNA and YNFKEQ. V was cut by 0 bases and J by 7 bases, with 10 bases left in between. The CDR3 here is CASSQEAGWNSPLHF. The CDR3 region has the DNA TGTGCCAGCAGCCAAGAGGCAGGGTGGAATTCACCCCTCCACTTT.